This TCR beta chain was sequenced during a study of OX40 agonist ivuxolimab in advanced cancers. Germline assignment: CDR1 KGHSH and CDR2 LQKENI. This CDR3 spans 14 amino acids. V gave up 4 bases and J gave up 5 bases, with 12 bases separating them. This table comes from immunoSEQ multiplex PCR, and its TCRdb copy is limited to in-frame clones, with some not included. The table lists about 66,000 clones, around 84% of them singletons. The source is an adult with an advanced solid tumor such as melanoma, head and neck, liver or kidney cancer. The J gene is TRBJ1-5, the V gene TRBV18; D gene ambiguous. The starting material was CD4+ or CD8+ T cells sorted from blood, obtained in a trial of the OX40 agonist ivuxolimab. Written as DNA, the CDR3 is TGTGCCAGCTCACGGTCGGGGATGGATCAGCCCCAGCATTTT. Its translation is CASSRSGMDQPQHF. Together with reference TRBV18 and TRBJ1-5, the CDR3 gives the full variable domain: NAGVMQNPRHLVRRRGQEARLRCSPMKGHSHVYWYRQLPEEGLKFMVYLQKENIIDESGMPKERFSAEFPKEGPSILRIQQVVRGDSAAYFCASSRSGMDQPQHFGDGTRLSIL.